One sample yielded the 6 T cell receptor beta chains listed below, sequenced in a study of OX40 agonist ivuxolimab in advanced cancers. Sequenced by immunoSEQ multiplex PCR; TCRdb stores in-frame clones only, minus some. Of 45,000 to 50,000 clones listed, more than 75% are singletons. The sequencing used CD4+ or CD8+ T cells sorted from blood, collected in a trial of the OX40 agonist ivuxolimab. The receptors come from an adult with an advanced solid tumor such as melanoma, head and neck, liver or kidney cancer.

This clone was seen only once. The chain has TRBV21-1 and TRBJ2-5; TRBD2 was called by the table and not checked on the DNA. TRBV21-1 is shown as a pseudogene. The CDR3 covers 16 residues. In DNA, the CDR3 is TGTGCCAGCAGCAAAGGACAACGGGAGTTACAAGAGACCCAGTACTTC. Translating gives CASSKGQRELQETQYF.

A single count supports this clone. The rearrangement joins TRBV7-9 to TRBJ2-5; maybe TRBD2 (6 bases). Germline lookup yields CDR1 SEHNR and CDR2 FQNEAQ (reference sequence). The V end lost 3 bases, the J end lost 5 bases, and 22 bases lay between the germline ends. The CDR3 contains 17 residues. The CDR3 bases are TGTGCCAGCAGCTTGGGTGATAGCGGTAAAACGCGGGAGACCCAGTACTTC. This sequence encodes CASSLGDSGKTRETQYF.

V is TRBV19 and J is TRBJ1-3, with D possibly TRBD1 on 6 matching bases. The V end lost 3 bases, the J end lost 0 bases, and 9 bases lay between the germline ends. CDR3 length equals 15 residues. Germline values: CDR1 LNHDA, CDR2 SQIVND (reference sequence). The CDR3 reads CASSIPGHSGNTIYF. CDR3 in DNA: TGTGCCAGTAGTATTCCGGGACACTCTGGAAACACCATATATTTT.

The CDR3 loop is CAISKDANYGYTF. The CDR3 region has the DNA TGTGCCATCAGTAAGGACGCTAACTATGGCTACACCTTC. The chain links TRBV10-3 to TRBJ1-2, with no clear D. The CDR3 covers 13 residues. V was cut by 5 bases and J by 0 bases, with 7 bases left in between. Germline-derived CDR1 and CDR2 are ENHRY and SYGVKD.

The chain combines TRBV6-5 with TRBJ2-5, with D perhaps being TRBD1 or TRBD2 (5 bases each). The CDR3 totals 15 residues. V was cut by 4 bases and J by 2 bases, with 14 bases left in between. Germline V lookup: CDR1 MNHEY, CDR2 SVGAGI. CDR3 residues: CASSWGTAKQETQYF. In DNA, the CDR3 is TGTGCCAGCAGTTGGGGGACCGCTAAACAAGAGACCCAGTACTTC.

The CDR3 region has the DNA TGCGCCAGCAGCAAAATAGACACTTCCTACGAGCAGTACTTC. Amino acids: CASSKIDTSYEQYF. V gene TRBV4-1 combines with J gene TRBJ2-7; D unresolved. The germline CDR1 and CDR2 sequences are MGHRA and YSYEKL. Trimming took 5 bases from V and 1 from J, leaving 12 bases between them. CDR3 length equals 14 residues.